These T cell receptor beta chains were read from a single sample in a study of monozygotic twins with inflammatory bowel disease. TCRdb re-called the 5' RACE reads, yielding one record per CDR3 amino acid sequence without DNA. Its clone listing holds over 150,000 distinct CDR3 sequences. Sequences were obtained from blood. These receptors were obtained from a human donor with ulcerative colitis or Crohn's disease, or a healthy co-twin of an affected twin (not recorded which). Both conserved end residues are part of each CDR3.

cdr3_aa,j_call,v_call,cdr3_length
CASSLVKAGGPGEQFF,TRBJ2-1,TRBV7-9,16
CASSSSGGTFNEQFF,TRBJ2-1,TRBV5-1,15
CASSLGLAGMLDTQYF,TRBJ2-3,TRBV7-2,16
CSARVGALEAFF,TRBJ1-1,TRBV20-1,12
CASSLETASYEQYF,TRBJ2-7,TRBV5-1,14
CASKDSGPSYNEQFF,TRBJ2-1,TRBV18,15
CSARLGINSPLHF,TRBJ1-6,TRBV20-1,13
CASSPSGFEEKLFF,TRBJ1-4,TRBV19,14
CASSLGSVGGSTDTQYF,TRBJ2-3,TRBV7-2,17
CASSSESLAGGGETQYF,TRBJ2-5,TRBV11-3,17
CASSQDRQYEQYF,TRBJ2-7,TRBV3-1,13
CASSLLPGQNSENIQYF,TRBJ2-4,TRBV5-1,17
CASSLRLAGRLVYEQYF,TRBJ2-7,TRBV12-3/TRBV12-4,17
CASSPGQGIQKLFF,TRBJ1-4,TRBV12-3/TRBV12-4,14
CASSYSLGGPGYF,TRBJ2-4,TRBV6-2/TRBV6-3,13
CASSFRGVEQYF,TRBJ2-7,TRBV5-1,12
CSVGNSGYNEQFF,TRBJ2-1,TRBV29-1,13
CASSRTTYEQYF,TRBJ2-7,TRBV6-2/TRBV6-3,12
CAWSPDTASGEQYF,TRBJ2-7,TRBV30,14
CATSRELGRGGWNTQYF,TRBJ2-3,TRBV15,17
CASSFGRMGYEQYF,TRBJ2-7,TRBV6-2/TRBV6-3,14
CASTGQGHGYTF,TRBJ1-2,TRBV5-6,12
CASSQGGLNTEAFF,TRBJ1-1,TRBV7-2,14
CAAVREKEDTQYF,TRBJ2-3,TRBV10-3,13
CASSPTSGAPGGEQFF,TRBJ2-1,TRBV6-1,16
CASSLGGRDTIPYEQYF,TRBJ2-7,TRBV27,17
CASRGIAGNTIYF,TRBJ1-3,TRBV12-3/TRBV12-4,13
CASSPRQGGYNEQFF,TRBJ2-1,TRBV7-9,15
CASSPESDGTDTQYF,TRBJ2-3,TRBV18,15
CASSLSDTQYF,TRBJ2-3,TRBV5-4,11
CASSPRTSPEETQYF,TRBJ2-5,TRBV5-1,15
CASSRGGSTWGEQFF,TRBJ2-1,TRBV5-6,15
CASRPYHSQSGEQYF,TRBJ2-7,TRBV12-2,15
CASSPTGQGVVAGNTIYF,TRBJ1-3,TRBV11-1,18
CASSYQQLAGGHYEQYF,TRBJ2-7,TRBV6-2/TRBV6-3,17
CASSLLWESYEQYF,TRBJ2-7,TRBV11-2,14
CASSLGIGSFNSPLHF,TRBJ1-6,TRBV11-2,16
CASSLGLGYGYTF,TRBJ1-2,TRBV7-8,13
CASSLERSNTEAFF,TRBJ1-1,TRBV11-2,14
CASSQRKPGELFF,TRBJ2-2,TRBV18,13
CASSAWVNTEAFF,TRBJ1-1,TRBV19,13
CAISGQDVYEQYF,TRBJ2-7,TRBV10-3,13
CASSRGQNNEQFF,TRBJ2-1,TRBV9,13
CSARGDVTYNEQFF,TRBJ2-1,TRBV20-1,14
CSARDPWAPNEKLFF,TRBJ1-4,TRBV20-1,15